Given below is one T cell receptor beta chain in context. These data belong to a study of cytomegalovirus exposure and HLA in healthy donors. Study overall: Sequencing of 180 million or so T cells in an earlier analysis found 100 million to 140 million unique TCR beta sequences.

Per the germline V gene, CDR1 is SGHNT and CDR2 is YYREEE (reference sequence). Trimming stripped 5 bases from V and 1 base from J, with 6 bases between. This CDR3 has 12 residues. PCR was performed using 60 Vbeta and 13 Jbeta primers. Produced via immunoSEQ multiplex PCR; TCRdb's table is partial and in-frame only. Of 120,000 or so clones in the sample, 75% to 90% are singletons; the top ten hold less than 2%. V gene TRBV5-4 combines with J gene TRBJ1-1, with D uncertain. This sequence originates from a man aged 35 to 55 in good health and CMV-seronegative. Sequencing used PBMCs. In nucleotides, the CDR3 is TGTGCCAGCAGACTCGGGAACACTGAAGCTTTCTTT. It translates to CASRLGNTEAFF.